The sequence of this TCR beta chain was determined in a study of shared clonotypes between healthy human individuals. V was clipped by 0 bases and J by 11 bases, with 9 bases between them. The CDR3 consists of 12 residues. CDR1 is SGDLS, CDR2 YYNGEE, per germline. Profiled with immunoSEQ multiplex PCR; TCRdb holds only in-frame clones, not every one. The data contain 180,000 or so clones, 85% to 95% of them singletons. This clonotype was obtained from a woman aged 25 to 45 in good health. The chain uses TRBV9 and TRBJ2-1; D ambiguous. Sample: naive CD4+ T cells sorted from blood. Described subset: CD45RA+ positively selected. In nucleotides, the CDR3 is TGTGCCAGCAGCGTAGGCGCGGCACAGCAGTTCTTC. This gives the protein CASSVGAAQQFF.